This entry lists 26 T cell receptor beta chains sequenced from one sample in a study of T cell repertoires in aging, cancer and after chemotherapy (dated 2019 in TCRdb). The run used an Illumina MiSeq. Multiplex touch-down PCR with a mixed TRB-A/B primer pool was used to amplify rearranged TRB sequences covering the V, D and J segments. TCRdb reprocessing: public reads trimmed at Q25 with fastp, clones called with MiXCR, in-frame beta chains kept. Merged by CDR3 protein, the rows form single entries marked with the most common genes and DNA. In all, the sample holds approximately 1,300 distinct CDR3 sequences, and 20% to 25% of those were seen once. The top ten clonotypes cover roughly half of the sample. Genomic DNA extracted from peripheral blood, rather than sorted cells or RNA, was used as the source for amplification of TCR beta rearrangements. Sequencing used blood. The origin of the receptors is a human donor with a solid tumor.

This clonotype ranks as large. The chain combines TRBV6-5 with TRBJ1-2; TRBD1 matches at 8 bases. V was clipped by 5 bases and J by 5 bases; unmatched bases: 4. Germline loops: CDR1 MNHEY, CDR2 SVGAGI. The CDR3 has 13 residues. This CDR3 is CASSRTGLYGYTF. The CDR3 DNA is TGTGCCAGCAGTCGGACAGGGCTTTATGGCTACACCTTC.

In this sample, this clonotype is large. The chain recombines TRBV5-4 with TRBJ2-7; D is unclear. Germline CDR1 SGHNT, CDR2 YYREEE (reference sequence). The CDR3 is made up of 13 amino acids. V was pared by 4 bases and J by 0 bases, with 8 bases between. The CDR3: CASSGVGSYEQYF. CDR3 DNA: TGTGCCAGCAGCGGGGTCGGCTCCTACGAGCAGTACTTC.

This clonotype was observed a few times. The chain recombines TRBV5-1 with TRBJ1-2, with TRBD1 matching 7 bases. Per the germline V gene, CDR1 is SGHRS and CDR2 is YFSETQ. With 3 bases clipped from V and 0 bases from J, the junction kept 8 bases outside the gene matches. CDR3 length: 16 residues. The CDR3 loop reads CASSSRQGGANYGYTF. Here the CDR3 DNA reads TGCGCCAGCAGCTCCCGACAGGGAGGAGCTAACTATGGCTACACCTTC.

By its share, this clonotype is medium-sized (0.01 to 0.1%). CDR3 DNA: TGTGCCAGCTCACCACAGGGGGGCCAAGAGACCCAGTACTTC. Translated: CASSPQGGQETQYF. The V gene is TRBV18, the J gene TRBJ2-5, with D tentatively TRBD1 or TRBD2 (6 bases each). This CDR3 comprises 14 residues. Trimming pared 1 base from V and 1 base from J, leaving 7 bases between. Germline V CDR1 and CDR2: KGHSH, LQKENI. The full variable domain, completed using reference TRBV18 and TRBJ2-5, is NAGVMQNPRHLVRRRGQEARLRCSPMKGHSHVYWYRQLPEEGLKFMVYLQKENIIDESGMPKERFSAEFPKEGPSILRIQQVVRGDSAAYFCASSPQGGQETQYFGPGTRLLVL.

This clonotype is classed as medium-sized (0.01 to 0.1%). The V gene is TRBV5-4, the J gene TRBJ2-7; D possibly corresponds to TRBD1 (7 bases). Germline CDR1 is SGHNT and CDR2 is YYREEE (reference sequence). CDR3 length equals 14 residues. The ends were cut back, 4 bases at V and 7 bases at J, with 18 bases in the middle. The CDR3 DNA reads as TGTGCCAGCAGCCCCGGCAGGGGGGCCTGGGAGCAGTACTTC. Protein: CASSPGRGAWEQYF. Filled out from reference TRBV5-4 and TRBJ2-7, the complete variable domain reads ETGVTQSPTHLIKTRGQQVTLRCSSQSGHNTVSWYQQALGQGPQFIFQYYREEENGRGNFPPRFSGLQFPNYSSELNVNALELDDSALYLCASSPGRGAWEQYFGPGTRLTVT.

Within the sample, this clonotype is medium-sized. The DNA of the CDR3 is TGTGCCAGCAGTTTGGGGCGCGCGGGGGCCAACGTCCTGACTTTC. This sequence encodes CASSLGRAGANVLTF. The V gene is TRBV12-3 or TRBV12-4, the J gene TRBJ2-6; D might be TRBD1 (5 bases). V lost 3 bases to trimming and J lost 4 bases, with 10 bases between them. The CDR3 runs to 15 residues.

By share of the sample, this clonotype is medium-sized (0.01 to 0.1%). This chain joins TRBV5-4 and TRBJ1-2; tentatively, D is TRBD1 (6 bases). Germline CDR1 reads SGHNT; CDR2 reads YYREEE (reference sequence). The CDR3 contains 15 residues. Trimming removed 4 bases from V and 6 bases from J, with 19 bases in between. The CDR3 protein is CASSQLGTRGDGYTF. The CDR3 nucleotides read TGTGCCAGCAGCCAATTGGGGACAAGGGGAGATGGCTACACCTTC.

The chain recombines TRBV28 with TRBJ2-2, with TRBD2 identical over 9 bases. The CDR3 runs to 16 residues. V lost 3 bases to trimming and J lost 6 bases; unmatched junction nucleotides: 8. The germline gives CDR1 MDHEN, CDR2 SYDVKM. CDR3 sequence (DNA): TGTGCCAGCAGTTTCGATGGCGGGGGGGTCCCCGGGGAGCTGTTTTTT. Translating gives CASSFDGGGVPGELFF. The full variable domain, its missing parts supplied by reference TRBV28 and TRBJ2-2, is DVKVTQSSRYLVKRTGEKVFLECVQDMDHENMFWYRQDPGLGLRLIYFSYDVKMKEKGDIPEGYSVSREKKERFSLILESASTNQTSMYLCASSFDGGGVPGELFFGEGSRLTVL.

This clonotype showed up just once. A much larger clone differs by one base, so this may be a read error. V usage is TRBV5-1 and J usage is TRBJ2-5, with D possibly TRBD1 on 6 matching bases. Germline assignment: CDR1 SGHRS and CDR2 YFSETQ. V was shortened by 4 bases and J by 6 bases, with 22 bases between the two germline ends. The CDR3 totals 16 residues. The CDR3 nucleotides read TGCGCCAGCAGCCCACGCTCCGGGACACTGCAAAAGACCCAGTACTTC. Translation gives CASSPRSGTLQKTQYF.

This clonotype is termed medium-sized (0.01 to 0.1%). The genes are TRBV20-1 and TRBJ2-7; D uncertain. V lost 5 bases and J 1 base, leaving 18 bases between the germline ends. Germline CDR1 is DFQATT and CDR2 is SNEGSKA (reference sequence). CDR3 length: 15 residues. CDR3 loop: CSARHAAVLSYEQYF. CDR3 sequence (DNA): TGCAGTGCTCGTCACGCGGCAGTTTTGTCCTACGAGCAGTACTTC.

The V and J genes are TRBV12-3 or TRBV12-4 and TRBJ2-1, with a tentative D call TRBD2 (7 bases). Between the trimmed V and J ends, which lost 6 bases and 2 bases, there was a span of 11 bases. The CDR3 spans 14 residues. This CDR3 is CASRGGATYNEQFF. CDR3 in DNA: TGTGCCAGCAGGGGGGGGGCAACCTACAATGAGCAGTTCTTC.

This clonotype is categorized as medium-sized (0.01 to 0.1%). The rearrangement joins TRBV20-1 to TRBJ2-3; 11 nucleotides agree with TRBD2. Germline V CDR1 and CDR2: DFQATT, SNEGSKA (reference sequence). V was clipped by 6 bases and J by 0 bases; unmatched bases: 17. The CDR3 is made up of 19 amino acids. The CDR3 here is CSARGAHSGGGVSTDTQYF. CDR3 sequence (DNA): TGCAGTGCCCGAGGGGCGCATAGCGGGGGGGGGGTAAGCACAGATACGCAGTATTTT.

The chain links TRBV4-3 to TRBJ1-1, with a possible D match to TRBD1 (5 bases). Between the trimmed V and J ends, which lost 2 bases and 1 base, there was a span of 20 bases. Germline lookup yields CDR1 LGHNA and CDR2 YSLEER. The CDR3 totals 18 residues. The CDR3 sequence is CASSQINGVGQWNTEAFF. The CDR3 DNA sequence: TGCGCCAGCAGCCAAATAAACGGGGTTGGACAATGGAACACTGAAGCTTTCTTT.

This clonotype is medium-sized within its sample. The genes are TRBV4-3 and TRBJ1-5, with 9 bases identical to TRBD1. V was pared by 0 bases and J by 4 bases, with 1 base of the junction left unmatched. Germline V gives CDR1 LGHNA, CDR2 YSLEER. The CDR3 is 15 residues long. Here the CDR3 reads CASSQEDRGNQPQHF. In DNA form, the CDR3 reads TGCGCCAGCAGCCAAGAGGACAGGGGAAATCAGCCCCAGCATTTT.

In its sample, this clonotype was seen a few times. This rearrangement joins TRBV7-9 to TRBJ2-2; tentative D call: TRBD1 (5 bases). V was cut by 1 base and J by 1 base, with 7 bases left in between. Germline values: CDR1 SEHNR, CDR2 FQNEAQ (reference sequence). This CDR3 region has 15 residues. The chain's CDR3 is CASSLGTLNTGELFF. CDR3 nucleotides: TGTGCCAGCAGCTTAGGGACACTGAACACCGGGGAGCTGTTTTTT. Full variable domain (missing parts from reference TRBV7-9 and TRBJ2-2): DTGVSQNPRHKITKRGQNVTFRCDPISEHNRLYWYRQTLGQGPEFLTYFQNEAQLEKSRLLSDRFSAERPKGSFSTLEIQRTEQGDSAMYLCASSLGTLNTGELFFGEGSRLTVL.

This clonotype is medium-sized within its sample. The genes are TRBV12-3 or TRBV12-4 and TRBJ2-2; TRBD2 aligns across 7 bases. Trimming at V came to 6 bases and at J to 6 bases, leaving 10 bases not matched to a gene. The CDR3 length is 15 residues. The CDR3 sequence is CASRGGGSEAGELFF. CDR3 coding DNA: TGTGCCAGCAGGGGGGGAGGGTCCGAGGCCGGGGAGCTGTTTTTT.

This clonotype is categorized as large. This chain uses TRBV30 with TRBJ2-7; D tentatively fits TRBD1 or TRBD2 (5 bases each). From germline, CDR1 is GTSNPN and CDR2 SVGIG (reference sequence). Trimming took off 3 bases at V and 5 bases at J, with 17 bases between the two ends. CDR3 length equals 14 residues. The CDR3 DNA is TGTGCCTGGAGATCGGGACCTTTCGGAGACGAGCAGTACTTC. Translated, it gives CAWRSGPFGDEQYF. The entire variable domain, with the rest obtained from reference TRBV30 and TRBJ2-7, is as follows: SQTIHQWPATLVQPVGSPLSLECTVEGTSNPNLYWYRQAAGRGLQLLFYSVGIGQISSEVPQNLSASRPQDRQFILSSKKLLLSDSGFYLCAWRSGPFGDEQYFGPGTRLTVT.

The chain recombines TRBV7-2 with TRBJ1-2; D is possibly TRBD1 (5 bases). The CDR3 has 17 residues. Germline CDR1 reads SGHTA; CDR2 reads FQGNSA. Trimming took 5 bases from V and 0 from J, leaving 19 bases between them. This chain's CDR3 is CASSPQVNRNANYGYTF. CDR3 sequence (DNA): TGTGCCAGCAGCCCCCAAGTAAACAGGAACGCTAACTATGGCTACACCTTC. Filled out from reference TRBV7-2 and TRBJ1-2, the complete variable domain reads GAGVSQSPSNKVTEKGKDVELRCDPISGHTALYWYRQSLGQGLEFLIYFQGNSAPDKSGLPSDRFSAERTGGSVSTLTIQRTQQEDSAVYLCASSPQVNRNANYGYTFGSGTRLTVV.

On this clonotype itself: The junction and the germline gene differ at one end; a read error may be behind it. The chain recombines TRBV4-3 with TRBJ2-1, with 10 bases lining up with TRBD1. CDR1 is LGHNA and CDR2 is YSLEER in the germline V gene. This CDR3 has 14 amino acids. The DNA for the CDR3 is TGTGCCAGCAGCCTCGGACAGGGGGTAGGTGAGCAGTTCTTC. It specifies CASSLGQGVGEQFF.

V is TRBV5-1 and J is TRBJ1-1, with a weak D call TRBD1 (6 bases). The CDR3 length is 14 residues. Germline CDR1 and CDR2: SGHRS and YFSETQ. Trimming stripped 0 bases from V and 5 bases from J, with 11 bases between. In DNA form, the CDR3 reads TGCGCCAGCAGCTTGGAGGGGGGGCGGACTGAAGCTTTCTTT. This encodes CASSLEGGRTEAFF.

The chain carries TRBV6-5 and TRBJ1-2; TRBD1 aligns across 10 bases. V gave up 5 bases and J gave up 6 bases; unmatched junction bases: 9. CDR1 and CDR2 from the germline V gene are MNHEY and SVGAGI. The CDR3 runs to 15 residues. CDR3 sequence: CASSPVTGQGNGYTF. CDR3 DNA: TGTGCCAGCAGTCCCGTTACGGGACAGGGGAATGGCTACACCTTC.

The V gene is TRBV6-5, the J gene TRBJ1-1, with D perhaps matching TRBD1 (6 bases). CDR1 and CDR2 from the germline V gene are MNHEY and SVGAGI. Trimming took 4 bases from V and 3 from J, leaving 15 bases between them. The CDR3 totals 15 residues. CDR3 in DNA: TGTGCCAGCAGTTTAGGGGGGGGCGCATACACTGAAGCTTTCTTT. Protein product: CASSLGGGAYTEAFF.

V and J are TRBV5-4 and TRBJ2-5, with D hard to call. The CDR3 spans 14 residues. The V end was cut by 2 bases, the J end by 4 bases, with 12 bases between. The germline gives CDR1 SGHNT, CDR2 YYREEE (reference sequence). The CDR3 reads CASSFPGGGETQYF. As DNA, the CDR3 is TGTGCCAGCAGCTTTCCGGGTGGCGGAGAGACCCAGTACTTC.

The V and J genes are TRBV28 and TRBJ1-6; 8 bases fit TRBD1. This CDR3 is 17 amino acids long. The V gene's germline CDR1 is MDHEN and CDR2 SYDVKM. The V and J ends lost 5 bases and 2 bases, in that order; junction bases with no gene match: 8. As DNA, the CDR3 is TGTGCCAGCAGTGGGAGCAGGGGGCATACCTATAATTCACCCCTCCACTTT. As protein: CASSGSRGHTYNSPLHF.

The rearrangement uses TRBV2 and TRBJ1-2; D gene uncertain. CDR3 length equals 12 residues. From germline, CDR1 is SNHLY and CDR2 FYNNEI. The V gene lost 6 bases and the J gene lost 2 bases, with 7 bases spanning the gap. The CDR3 bases are TGTGCCAGCAGCGCCCAGAACTATGGCTACACCTTC. This sequence encodes CASSAQNYGYTF.

In its sample, this clonotype was seen a few times. The CDR3 region has the DNA TGCGCCAGCAGTGCTCGACAGGCCGGGAGGGAGACCCAGTACTTC. Translation gives CASSARQAGRETQYF. This sequence joins TRBV10-1 and TRBJ2-5; weak D call: TRBD2 (7 bases). Germline CDR1 and CDR2: WNHNN and SYGVQD (reference sequence). The CDR3 has 15 amino acids. Trimming removed 4 bases at V and 5 bases at J, with 17 bases between.